This T cell receptor beta chain was identified during a study of shared clonotypes between healthy human individuals. Study-level findings and limits: Sampling used blood alone; tissue repertoires probably differ. Clonotypes not shared had lower generation probabilities than those common to all four donors.

As to this clone: Antigen unknown. Other nucleotide sequences in the sample specify the same CDR3.

Germline values: CDR1 MDHEN, CDR2 SYDVKM. Between the trimmed V and J ends, which lost 6 bases and 4 bases, there was a span of 9 bases. The CDR3 runs 13 residues. Produced via immunoSEQ multiplex PCR; TCRdb's table is partial and in-frame only. The table includes approximately 500,000 clones, 90% to 96% detected once. Memory CD4+ cells were the fraction left after CD45RA+ naive selection. The TCR sequence derives from a woman between 25 and 40 years old in good health. The specimen sequenced was naive CD4+ T cells sorted from blood. Subset reported: CD45RA+ positively selected. This chain uses TRBV28 with TRBJ2-2; the D gene is possibly TRBD2 (5 bases). The CDR3 sequence is CASSLLGTGELFF. CDR3 in DNA: TGTGCCAGCAGCCTACTAGGCACCGGGGAGCTGTTTTTT.